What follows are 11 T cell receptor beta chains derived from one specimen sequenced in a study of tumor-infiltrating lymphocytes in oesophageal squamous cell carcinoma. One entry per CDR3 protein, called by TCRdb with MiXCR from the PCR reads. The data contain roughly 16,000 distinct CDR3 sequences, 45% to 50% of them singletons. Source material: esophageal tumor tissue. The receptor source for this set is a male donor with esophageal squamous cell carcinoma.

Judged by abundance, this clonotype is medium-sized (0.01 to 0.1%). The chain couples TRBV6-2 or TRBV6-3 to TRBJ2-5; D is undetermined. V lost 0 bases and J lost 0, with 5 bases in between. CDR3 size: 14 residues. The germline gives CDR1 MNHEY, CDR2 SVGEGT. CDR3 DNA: TGTGCCAGCAGTTACTCTCTGAACCAAGAGACCCAGTACTTC. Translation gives CASSYSLNQETQYF.

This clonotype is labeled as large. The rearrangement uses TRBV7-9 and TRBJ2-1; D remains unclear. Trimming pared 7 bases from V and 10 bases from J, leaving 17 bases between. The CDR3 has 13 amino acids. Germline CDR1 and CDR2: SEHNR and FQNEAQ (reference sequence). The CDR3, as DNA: TGTGCCAGCACCGGGTCCCAATCCGGGGAGCAGTTCTTC. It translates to CASTGSQSGEQFF.

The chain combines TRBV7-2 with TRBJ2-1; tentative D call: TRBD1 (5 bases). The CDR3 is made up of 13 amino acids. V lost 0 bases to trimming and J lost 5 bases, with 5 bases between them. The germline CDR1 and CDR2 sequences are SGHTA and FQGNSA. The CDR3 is CASSLARDNEQFF. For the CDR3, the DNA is TGTGCCAGCAGCTTAGCCAGGGACAATGAGCAGTTCTTC.

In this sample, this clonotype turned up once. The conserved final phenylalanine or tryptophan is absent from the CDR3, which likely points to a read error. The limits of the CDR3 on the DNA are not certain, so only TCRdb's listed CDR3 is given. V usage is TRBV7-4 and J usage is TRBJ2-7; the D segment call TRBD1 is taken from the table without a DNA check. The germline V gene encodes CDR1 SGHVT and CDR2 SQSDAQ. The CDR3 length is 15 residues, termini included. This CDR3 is CASGQGGNYGYTFGS.

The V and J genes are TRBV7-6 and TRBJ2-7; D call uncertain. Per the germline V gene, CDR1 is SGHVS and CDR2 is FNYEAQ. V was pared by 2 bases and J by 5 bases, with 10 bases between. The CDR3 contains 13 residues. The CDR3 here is CASSLSLGNEQYF. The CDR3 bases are TGTGCCAGCAGCTTATCTTTGGGGAACGAGCAGTACTTC.

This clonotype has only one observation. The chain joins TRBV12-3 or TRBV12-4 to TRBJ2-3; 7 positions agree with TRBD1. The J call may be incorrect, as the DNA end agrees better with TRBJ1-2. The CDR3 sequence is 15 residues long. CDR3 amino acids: CASSPLGGNNYGYTF. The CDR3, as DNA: TGTGCCAGCAGTCCACTAGGGGGCAATAACTATGGCTACACCTTC.

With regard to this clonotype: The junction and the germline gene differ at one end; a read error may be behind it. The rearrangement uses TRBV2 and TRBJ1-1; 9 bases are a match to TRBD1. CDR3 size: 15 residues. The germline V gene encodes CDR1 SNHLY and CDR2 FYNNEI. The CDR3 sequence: CASSIPGTGNYEQYF. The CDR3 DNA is TGTGCCAGCAGTATCCCGGGGACAGGGAACTACGAGCAGTACTTT.

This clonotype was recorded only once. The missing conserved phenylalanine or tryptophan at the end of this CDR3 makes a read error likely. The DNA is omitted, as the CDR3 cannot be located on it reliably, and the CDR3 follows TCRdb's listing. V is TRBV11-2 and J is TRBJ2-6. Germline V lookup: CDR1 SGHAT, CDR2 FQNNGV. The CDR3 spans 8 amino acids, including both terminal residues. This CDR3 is CASSLDRT.

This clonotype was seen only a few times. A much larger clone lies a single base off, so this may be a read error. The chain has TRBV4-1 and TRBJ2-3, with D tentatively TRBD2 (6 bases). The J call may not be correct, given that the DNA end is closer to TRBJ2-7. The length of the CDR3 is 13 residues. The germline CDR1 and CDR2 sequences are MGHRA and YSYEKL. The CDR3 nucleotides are TGCGCCAGCAGCCTTATACTAGCCAATGAGCAGTACTTC. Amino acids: CASSLILANEQYF.

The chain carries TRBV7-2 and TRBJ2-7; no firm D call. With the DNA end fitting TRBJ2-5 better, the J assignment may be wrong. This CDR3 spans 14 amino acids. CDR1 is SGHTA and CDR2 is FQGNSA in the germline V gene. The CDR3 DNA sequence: TGTGCCAGCAGCTTAAATGGGCGGCAGGAGACCCAGTACTTC. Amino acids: CASSLNGRQETQYF.

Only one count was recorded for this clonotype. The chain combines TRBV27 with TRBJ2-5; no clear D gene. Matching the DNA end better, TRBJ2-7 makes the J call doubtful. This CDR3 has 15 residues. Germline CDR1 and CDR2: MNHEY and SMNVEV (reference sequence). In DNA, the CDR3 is TGTGCCAGCAGGAACCGGGCCGCCGGAACCTACGAGCAGTACTTC. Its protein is CASRNRAAGTYEQYF.